These T cell receptor beta chains were read from a single sample in a study of T-cell reconstitution after alpha-beta-depleted transplantation in children. MiXCR was run by TCRdb on the PCR reads, yielding one entry per CDR3 protein. Of roughly 10,000 distinct CDR3 sequences listed, 11% to 15% were seen once; the top ten hold about 56%. The sequencing here drew on PBMCs, mostly from graft donor cells, taken 60 days after TCRalphabeta/CD19-depleted stem cell transplant. The receptors shown here come from a male patient younger than 18 who had a stem cell transplant for acute lymphoblastic leukemia, so the T cells may come from the graft donor. Both conserved end residues are part of each CDR3. The D gene is left open where the match is weak. Clone size is stated in some rows and not others, as once, few, many or a class when expanded.

>.|TRBV18|many|TRBJ2-7
CASSNGVRANEQYF
TGTGCCAGCTCAAACGGGGTCCGGGCAAACGAGCAGTACTTC
>.|TRBV5-1|many|TRBJ2-2
CASRPVIGTYTGELFF
TGCGCCAGCAGGCCCGTGATAGGGACTTACACCGGGGAGCTGTTTTTT
>TRBD1|TRBV7-9|few|TRBJ1-3
CASSLDRGHNLGNTIYF
TGTGCCAGCAGCTTAGACAGGGGACACAATCTGGGAAACACCATATATTTT
>TRBD2|TRBV27|many|TRBJ2-5
CASSLFPPSGTETQYF
TGTGCCAGCAGTTTATTCCCCCCTAGCGGGACAGAGACCCAGTACTTC
>.|TRBV6-6|.|TRBJ1-1
CASSRDEFEAFF
TGTGCCAGCAGCCGGGACGAATTTGAAGCTTTCTTT
>TRBD1|TRBV12-5|many|TRBJ2-3
CASALQGEADTQYF
TGTGCTAGTGCGTTACAGGGGGAAGCAGATACGCAGTATTTT
>.|TRBV20-1|.|TRBJ2-7
CSARVQPYEQYF
TGCAGTGCTAGAGTTCAGCCCTACGAGCAGTACTTC
>.|TRBV6-1|.|TRBJ1-2
CASSRVVAQRSYTF
TGTGCCAGCAGTCGGGTCGTGGCCCAGAGGAGCTACACCTTC
>TRBD1|TRBV5-1|medium-sized|TRBJ1-1
CASSLGQARLLNTEAFF
TGCGCCAGCAGCCTCGGACAGGCGAGACTTCTGAACACTGAAGCTTTCTTT
>TRBD2|TRBV20-1|many|TRBJ2-7
CSASRGGASGNYEQYF
TGCAGTGCTAGTAGGGGAGGGGCTAGCGGAAATTACGAGCAGTACTTC
>.|TRBV5-6|medium-sized|TRBJ1-1
CASSFQVNTEAFF
TGTGCCAGCAGCTTCCAGGTGAACACTGAAGCTTTCTTT
>.|TRBV12-3/TRBV12-4|many|TRBJ2-3
CASSFSTDTQYF
TGTGCCAGCAGTTTTTCGACAGATACGCAGTATTTT
>TRBD2|TRBV7-2|medium-sized|TRBJ2-3
CASSLGPAGVSTDTQYF
TGTGCCAGCAGCTTAGGCCCAGCGGGAGTCAGCACAGATACGCAGTATTTT
>.|TRBV29-1|many|TRBJ2-6
CSVGLVAGANVLTF
TGCAGCGTTGGTCTGGTGGCTGGGGCCAACGTCCTGACTTTC
>TRBD1|TRBV29-1|.|TRBJ2-3
CSAGQRSTDTQYF
TGCAGCGCGGGACAGCGGAGCACAGATACGCAGTATTTT
>.|TRBV28|many|TRBJ1-3
CASSFTGRNSGNTIYF
TGTGCCAGCAGTTTTACCGGACGTAACTCTGGAAACACCATATATTTT